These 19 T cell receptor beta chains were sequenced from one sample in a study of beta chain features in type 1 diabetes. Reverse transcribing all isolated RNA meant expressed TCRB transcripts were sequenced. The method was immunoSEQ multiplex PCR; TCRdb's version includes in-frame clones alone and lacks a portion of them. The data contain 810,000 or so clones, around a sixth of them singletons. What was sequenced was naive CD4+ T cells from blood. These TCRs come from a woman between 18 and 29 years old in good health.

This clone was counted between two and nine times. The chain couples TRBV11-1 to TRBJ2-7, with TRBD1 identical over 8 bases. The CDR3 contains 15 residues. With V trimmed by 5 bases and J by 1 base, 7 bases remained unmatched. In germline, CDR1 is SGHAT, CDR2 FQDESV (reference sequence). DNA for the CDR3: TGTGCCAGCAGCCGACAGGGGACCCAATCCTACGAGCAGTACTTC. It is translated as CASSRQGTQSYEQYF.

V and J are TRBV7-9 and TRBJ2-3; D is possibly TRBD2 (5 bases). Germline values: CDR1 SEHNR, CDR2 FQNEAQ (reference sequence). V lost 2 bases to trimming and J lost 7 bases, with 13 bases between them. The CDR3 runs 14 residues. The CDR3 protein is CASSLRDSENTQYF. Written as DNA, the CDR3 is TGTGCCAGCAGCTTACGGGATTCGGAGAATACGCAGTATTTT.

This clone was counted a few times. Written as DNA, the CDR3 is TGTGCCAGCAGCACCGCGACAGGGGCTGGAAACACCATATATTTT. Protein product: CASSTATGAGNTIYF. The chain joins TRBV7-2 to TRBJ1-3, with 8 nucleotides matching TRBD1. Germline lookup yields CDR1 SGHTA and CDR2 FQGNSA. Trimming removed 5 bases from V and 2 bases from J; junction bases left unmatched: 5. This CDR3 is built from 15 residues.

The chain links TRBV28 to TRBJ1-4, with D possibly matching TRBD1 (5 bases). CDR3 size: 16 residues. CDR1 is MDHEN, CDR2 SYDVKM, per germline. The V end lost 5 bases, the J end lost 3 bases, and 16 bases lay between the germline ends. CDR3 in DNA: TGTGCCAGCAGTCCCTCCTCCCAGGGAGCTAATGAAAAACTGTTTTTT. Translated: CASSPSSQGANEKLFF.

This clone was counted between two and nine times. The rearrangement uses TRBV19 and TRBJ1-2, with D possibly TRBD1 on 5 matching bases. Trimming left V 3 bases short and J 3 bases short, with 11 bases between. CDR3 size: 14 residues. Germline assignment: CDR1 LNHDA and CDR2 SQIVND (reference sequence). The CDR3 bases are TGTGCCAGTAGTATGGCCCAGGGCGACTATGGCTACACCTTC. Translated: CASSMAQGDYGYTF. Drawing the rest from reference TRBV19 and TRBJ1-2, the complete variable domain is DGGITQSPKYLFRKEGQNVTLSCEQNLNHDAMYWYRQDPGQGLRLIYYSQIVNDFQKGDIAEGYSVSREKKESFPLTVTSAQKNPTAFYLCASSMAQGDYGYTFGSGTRLTVV.

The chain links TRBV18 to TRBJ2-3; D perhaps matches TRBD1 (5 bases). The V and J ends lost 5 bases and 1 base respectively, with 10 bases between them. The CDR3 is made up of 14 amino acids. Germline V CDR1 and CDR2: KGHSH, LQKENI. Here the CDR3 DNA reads TGTGCCAGCTCAGTAACAGGTGGCACAGATACGCAGTATTTT. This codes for CASSVTGGTDTQYF. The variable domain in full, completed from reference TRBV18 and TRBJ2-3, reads NAGVMQNPRHLVRRRGQEARLRCSPMKGHSHVYWYRQLPEEGLKFMVYLQKENIIDESGMPKERFSAEFPKEGPSILRIQQVVRGDSAAYFCASSVTGGTDTQYFGPGTRLTVL.

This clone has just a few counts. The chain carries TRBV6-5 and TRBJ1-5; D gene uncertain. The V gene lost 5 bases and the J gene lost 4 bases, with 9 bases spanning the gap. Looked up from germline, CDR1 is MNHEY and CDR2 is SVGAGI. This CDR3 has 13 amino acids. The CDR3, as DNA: TGTGCCAGCAGTAAGGGATCGAATCAGCCCCAGCATTTT. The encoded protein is CASSKGSNQPQHF.

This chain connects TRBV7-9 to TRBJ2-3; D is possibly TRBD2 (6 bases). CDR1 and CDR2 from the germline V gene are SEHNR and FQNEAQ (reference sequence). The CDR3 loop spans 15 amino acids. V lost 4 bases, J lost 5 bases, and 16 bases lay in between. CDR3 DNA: TGTGCCAGCAGCTCAGCGGGCCGCGGTCAAGATACGCAGTATTTT. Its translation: CASSSAGRGQDTQYF.

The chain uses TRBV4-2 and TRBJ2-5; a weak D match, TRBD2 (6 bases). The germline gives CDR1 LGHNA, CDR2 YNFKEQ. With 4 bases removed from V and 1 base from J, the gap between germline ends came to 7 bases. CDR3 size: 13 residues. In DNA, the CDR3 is TGTGCCAGCAGCCTAGCGGCCCAAGAGACCCAGTACTTC. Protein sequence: CASSLAAQETQYF.

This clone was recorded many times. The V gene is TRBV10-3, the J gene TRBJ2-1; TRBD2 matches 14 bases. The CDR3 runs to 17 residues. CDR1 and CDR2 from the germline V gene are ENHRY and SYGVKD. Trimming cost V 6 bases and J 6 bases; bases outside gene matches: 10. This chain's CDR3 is CAIRGSGTSGSANEQFF. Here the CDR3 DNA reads TGTGCCATCAGGGGGTCTGGGACTAGCGGGAGTGCCAATGAGCAGTTCTTC.

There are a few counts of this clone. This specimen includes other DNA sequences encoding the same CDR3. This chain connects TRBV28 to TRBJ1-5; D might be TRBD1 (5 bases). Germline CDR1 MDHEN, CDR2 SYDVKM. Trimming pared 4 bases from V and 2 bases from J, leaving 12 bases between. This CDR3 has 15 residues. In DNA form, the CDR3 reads TGTGCCAGCAGTTCGGAAGGGACGGGCAATCAGCCCCAGCATTTT. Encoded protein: CASSSEGTGNQPQHF.

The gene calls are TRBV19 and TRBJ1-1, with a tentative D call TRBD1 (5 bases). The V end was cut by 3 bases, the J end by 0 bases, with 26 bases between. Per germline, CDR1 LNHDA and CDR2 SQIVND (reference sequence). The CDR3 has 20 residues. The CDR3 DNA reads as TGTGCCAGTAGTATGGCCCGACATGGGGCTAGGGGCGGCATGAACACTGAAGCTTTCTTT. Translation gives CASSMARHGARGGMNTEAFF.

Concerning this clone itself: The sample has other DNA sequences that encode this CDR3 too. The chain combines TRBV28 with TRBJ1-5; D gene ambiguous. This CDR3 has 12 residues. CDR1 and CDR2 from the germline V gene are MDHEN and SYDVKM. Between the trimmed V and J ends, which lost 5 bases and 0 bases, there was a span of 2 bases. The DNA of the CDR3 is TGTGCCAGCAGTAATAGCAATCAGCCCCAGCATTTT. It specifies CASSNSNQPQHF.

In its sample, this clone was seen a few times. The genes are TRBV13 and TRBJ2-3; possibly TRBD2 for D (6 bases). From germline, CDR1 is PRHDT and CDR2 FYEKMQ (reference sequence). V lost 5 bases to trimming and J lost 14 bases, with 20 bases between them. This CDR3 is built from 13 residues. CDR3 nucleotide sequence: TGTGCCAGCAGCGCCCCCGCGGGGCCCAACAGGTATTTT. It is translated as CASSAPAGPNRYF.

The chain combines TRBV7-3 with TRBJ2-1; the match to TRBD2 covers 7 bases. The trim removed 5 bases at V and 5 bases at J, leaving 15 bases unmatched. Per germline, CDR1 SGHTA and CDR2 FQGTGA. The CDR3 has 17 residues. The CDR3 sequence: CASSLGARTSSNNEQFF. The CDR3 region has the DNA TGTGCCAGCAGCCTAGGGGCGAGGACTAGTTCCAACAATGAGCAGTTCTTC.

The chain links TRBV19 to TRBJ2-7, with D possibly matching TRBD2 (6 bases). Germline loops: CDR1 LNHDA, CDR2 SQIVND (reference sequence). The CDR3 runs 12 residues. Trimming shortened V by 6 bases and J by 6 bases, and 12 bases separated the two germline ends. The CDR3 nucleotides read TGTGCCAGTAGAATGGGCGGGGCCGAGCAGTACTTC. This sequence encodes CASRMGGAEQYF. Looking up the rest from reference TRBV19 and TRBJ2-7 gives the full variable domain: DGGITQSPKYLFRKEGQNVTLSCEQNLNHDAMYWYRQDPGQGLRLIYYSQIVNDFQKGDIAEGYSVSREKKESFPLTVTSAQKNPTAFYLCASRMGGAEQYFGPGTRLTVT.

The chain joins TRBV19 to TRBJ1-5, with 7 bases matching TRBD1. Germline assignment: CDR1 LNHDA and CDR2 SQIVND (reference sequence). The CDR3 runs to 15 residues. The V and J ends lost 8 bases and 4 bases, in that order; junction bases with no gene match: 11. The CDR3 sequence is CASGTVIRPNQPQHF. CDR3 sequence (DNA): TGTGCCAGTGGGACAGTCATTAGACCAAATCAGCCCCAGCATTTT.

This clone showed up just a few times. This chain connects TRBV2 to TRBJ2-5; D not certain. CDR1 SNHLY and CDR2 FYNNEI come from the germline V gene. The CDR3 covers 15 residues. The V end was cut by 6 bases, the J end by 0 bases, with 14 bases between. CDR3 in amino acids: CASSSSDEYQETQYF. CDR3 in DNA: TGTGCCAGCAGCAGCTCGGACGAATACCAAGAGACCCAGTACTTC.

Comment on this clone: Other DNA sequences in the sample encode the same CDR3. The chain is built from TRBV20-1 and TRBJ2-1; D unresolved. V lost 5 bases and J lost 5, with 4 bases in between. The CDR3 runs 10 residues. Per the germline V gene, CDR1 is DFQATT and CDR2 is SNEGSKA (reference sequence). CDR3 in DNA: TGCAGTGCTTCCGACAATGAGCAGTTCTTC. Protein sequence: CSASDNEQFF.